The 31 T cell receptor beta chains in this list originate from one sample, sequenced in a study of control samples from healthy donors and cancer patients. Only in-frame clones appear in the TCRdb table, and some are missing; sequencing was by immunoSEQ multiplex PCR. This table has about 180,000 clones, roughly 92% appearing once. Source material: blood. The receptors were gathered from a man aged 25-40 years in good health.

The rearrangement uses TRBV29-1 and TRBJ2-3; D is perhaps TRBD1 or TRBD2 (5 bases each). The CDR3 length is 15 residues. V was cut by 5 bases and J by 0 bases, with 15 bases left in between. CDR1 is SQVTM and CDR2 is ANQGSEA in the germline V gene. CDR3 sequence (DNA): TGCAGCGTTAGTGGGGGTCGTTCTAGCACAGATACGCAGTATTTT. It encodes CSVSGGRSSTDTQYF.

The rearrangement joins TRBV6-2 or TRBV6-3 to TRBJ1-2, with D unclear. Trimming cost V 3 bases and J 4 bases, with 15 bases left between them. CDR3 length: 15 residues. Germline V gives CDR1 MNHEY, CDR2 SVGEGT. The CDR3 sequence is CASSYRLQYIYGYTF. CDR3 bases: TGTGCCAGCAGTTATCGGCTACAGTACATCTATGGCTACACCTTC.

This CDR3 reads CASSGVTDTQYF. The CDR3 nucleotides are TGTGCCAGTAGCGGAGTCACAGATACGCAGTATTTT. V and J are TRBV5-4 and TRBJ2-3; possible D gene TRBD2, 6 bases. Germline V gives CDR1 SGHNT, CDR2 YYREEE (reference sequence). The CDR3 runs to 12 residues. Between the trimmed V and J ends, which lost 8 bases and 2 bases, there was a span of 9 bases.

The CDR3 region is CASSLTGFAYNEQFF. For the CDR3, the DNA is TGCGCCAGCAGCTTAACAGGGTTTGCGTACAATGAGCAGTTCTTC. The chain links TRBV5-1 to TRBJ2-1, with D possibly matching TRBD1 (6 bases). Trimming stripped 2 bases from V and 4 bases from J, with 13 bases between. The CDR3 extends over 15 amino acids. Germline-derived CDR1 and CDR2 are SGHRS and YFSETQ.

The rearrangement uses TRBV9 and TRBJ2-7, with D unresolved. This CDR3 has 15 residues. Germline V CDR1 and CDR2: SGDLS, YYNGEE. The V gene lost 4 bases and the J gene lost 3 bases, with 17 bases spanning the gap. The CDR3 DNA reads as TGTGCCAGCAGCCCAGTGCCCGGGTTTGGCTACGAGCAGTACTTC. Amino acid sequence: CASSPVPGFGYEQYF.

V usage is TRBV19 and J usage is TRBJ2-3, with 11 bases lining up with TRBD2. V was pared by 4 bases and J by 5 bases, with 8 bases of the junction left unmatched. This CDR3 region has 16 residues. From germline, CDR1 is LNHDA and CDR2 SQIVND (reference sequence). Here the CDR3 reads CASSTGTSGAEDTQYF. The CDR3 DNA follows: TGTGCCAGTAGTACCGGGACTAGCGGTGCGGAAGATACGCAGTATTTT.

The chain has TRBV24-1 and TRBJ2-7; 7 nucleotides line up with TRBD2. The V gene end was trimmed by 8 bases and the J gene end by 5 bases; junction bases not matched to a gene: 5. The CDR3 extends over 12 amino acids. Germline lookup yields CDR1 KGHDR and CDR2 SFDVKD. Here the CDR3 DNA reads TGTGCCACCATCAACCGGGGGGACGAGCAGTACTTC. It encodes CATINRGDEQYF.

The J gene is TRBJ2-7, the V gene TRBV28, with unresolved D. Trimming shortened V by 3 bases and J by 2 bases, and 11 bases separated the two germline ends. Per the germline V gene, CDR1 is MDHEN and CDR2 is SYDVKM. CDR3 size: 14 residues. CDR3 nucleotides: TGTGCCAGCAGTTTTCCCCCCACCGCCTACGAGCAGTACTTC. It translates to CASSFPPTAYEQYF.

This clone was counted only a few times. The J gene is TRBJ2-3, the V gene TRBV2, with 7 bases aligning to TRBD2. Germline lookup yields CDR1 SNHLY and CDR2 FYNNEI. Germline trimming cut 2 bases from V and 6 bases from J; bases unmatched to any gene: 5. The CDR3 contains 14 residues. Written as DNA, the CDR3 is TGTGCCAGCAGTGAACCGGGGGGTGGGGATACGCAGTATTTT. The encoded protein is CASSEPGGGDTQYF. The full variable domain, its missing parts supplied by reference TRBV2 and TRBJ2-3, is EPEVTQTPSHQVTQMGQEVILRCVPISNHLYFYWYRQILGQKVEFLVSFYNNEISEKSEIFDDQFSVERPDGSNFTLKIRSTKLEDSAMYFCASSEPGGGDTQYFGPGTRLTVL.

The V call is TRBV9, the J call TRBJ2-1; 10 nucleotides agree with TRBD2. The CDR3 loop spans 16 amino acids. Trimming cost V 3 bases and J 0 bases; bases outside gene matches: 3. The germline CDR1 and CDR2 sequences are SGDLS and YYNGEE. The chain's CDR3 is CASSASGGLSYNEQFF. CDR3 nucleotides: TGTGCCAGCAGCGCTAGCGGGGGCCTCTCCTACAATGAGCAGTTCTTC.

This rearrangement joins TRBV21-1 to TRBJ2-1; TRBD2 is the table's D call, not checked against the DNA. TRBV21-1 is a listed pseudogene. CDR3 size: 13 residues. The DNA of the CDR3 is TGTGCCAGCAGCAAACACCCTCCGGGTGAGCAGTTCTTC. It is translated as CASSKHPPGEQFF.

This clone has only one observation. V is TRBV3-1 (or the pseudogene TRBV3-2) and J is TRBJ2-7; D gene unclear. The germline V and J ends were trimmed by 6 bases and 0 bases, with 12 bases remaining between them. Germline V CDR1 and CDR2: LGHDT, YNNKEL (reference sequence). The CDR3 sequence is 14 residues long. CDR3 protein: CASRARVDSYEQYF. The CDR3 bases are TGTGCCAGCAGGGCACGGGTCGACTCCTACGAGCAGTACTTC.

CDR3 region: CASSQEGSGGWEQYF. DNA for the CDR3: TGTGCCAGCAGCCAAGAAGGAAGCGGGGGTTGGGAGCAGTACTTC. The chain recombines TRBV3-1 (or the pseudogene TRBV3-2) with TRBJ2-7, with 8 bases that match TRBD2. V was pared by 0 bases and J by 7 bases, with 8 bases of the junction left unmatched. The CDR3 is made up of 15 amino acids. CDR1 is LGHDT, CDR2 YNNKEL, per germline (reference sequence).

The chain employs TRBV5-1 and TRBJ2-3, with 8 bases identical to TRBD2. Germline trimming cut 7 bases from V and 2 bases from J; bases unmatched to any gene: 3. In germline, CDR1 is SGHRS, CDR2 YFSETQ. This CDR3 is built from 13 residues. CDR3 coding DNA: TGCGCCAGCGCTAGCGGGTCCACAGATACGCAGTATTTT. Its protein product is CASASGSTDTQYF.

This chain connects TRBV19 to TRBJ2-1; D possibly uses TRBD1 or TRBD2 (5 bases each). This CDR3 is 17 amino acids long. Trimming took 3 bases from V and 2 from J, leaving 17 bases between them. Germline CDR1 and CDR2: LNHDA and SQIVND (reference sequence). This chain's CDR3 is CASSIPIPGTTYNEQFF. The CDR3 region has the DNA TGTGCCAGTAGTATCCCGATCCCCGGGACGACCTACAATGAGCAGTTCTTC.

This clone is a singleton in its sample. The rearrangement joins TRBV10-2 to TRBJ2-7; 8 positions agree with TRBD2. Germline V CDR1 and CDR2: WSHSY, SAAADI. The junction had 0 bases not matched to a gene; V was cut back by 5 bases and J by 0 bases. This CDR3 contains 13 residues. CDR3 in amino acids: CASSTSGSYEQYF. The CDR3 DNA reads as TGCGCCAGCAGTACTAGCGGCTCCTACGAGCAGTACTTC.

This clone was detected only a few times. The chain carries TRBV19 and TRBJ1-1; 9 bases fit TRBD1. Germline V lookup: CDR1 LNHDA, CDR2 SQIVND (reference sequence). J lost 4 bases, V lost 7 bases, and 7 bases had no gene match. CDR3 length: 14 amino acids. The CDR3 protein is CASIRTGVLTEAFF. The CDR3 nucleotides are TGTGCCAGTATCCGGACAGGGGTTCTCACTGAAGCTTTCTTT. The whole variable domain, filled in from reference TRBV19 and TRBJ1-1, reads DGGITQSPKYLFRKEGQNVTLSCEQNLNHDAMYWYRQDPGQGLRLIYYSQIVNDFQKGDIAEGYSVSREKKESFPLTVTSAQKNPTAFYLCASIRTGVLTEAFFGQGTRLTVV.

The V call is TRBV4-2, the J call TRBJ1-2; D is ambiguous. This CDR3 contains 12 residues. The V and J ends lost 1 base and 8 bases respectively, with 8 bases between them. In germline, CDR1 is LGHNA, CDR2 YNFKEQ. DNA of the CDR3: TGTGCCAGCAGCCAAGGTCTGCGGGGCTACACCTTC. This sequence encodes CASSQGLRGYTF.

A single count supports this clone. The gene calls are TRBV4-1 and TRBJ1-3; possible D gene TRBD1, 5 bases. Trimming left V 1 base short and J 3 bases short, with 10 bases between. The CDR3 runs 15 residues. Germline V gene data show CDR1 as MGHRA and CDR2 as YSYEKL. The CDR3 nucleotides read TGCGCCAGCAGCCAAGTTGGGGCATATGGAAACACCATATATTTT. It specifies CASSQVGAYGNTIYF.

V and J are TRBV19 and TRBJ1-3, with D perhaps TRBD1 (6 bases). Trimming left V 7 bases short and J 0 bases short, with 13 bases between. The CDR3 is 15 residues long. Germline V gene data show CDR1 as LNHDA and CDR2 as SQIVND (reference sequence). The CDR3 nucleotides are TGTGCCAGTACGAAATCGGACAGCTCTGGAAACACCATATATTTT. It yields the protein CASTKSDSSGNTIYF.

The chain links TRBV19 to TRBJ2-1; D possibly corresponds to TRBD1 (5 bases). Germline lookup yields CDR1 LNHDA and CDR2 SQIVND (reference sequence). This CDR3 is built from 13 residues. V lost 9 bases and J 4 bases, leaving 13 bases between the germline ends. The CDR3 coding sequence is TGTGCCAGCTGGACATGGGGATACAATGAGCAGTTCTTC. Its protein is CASWTWGYNEQFF.

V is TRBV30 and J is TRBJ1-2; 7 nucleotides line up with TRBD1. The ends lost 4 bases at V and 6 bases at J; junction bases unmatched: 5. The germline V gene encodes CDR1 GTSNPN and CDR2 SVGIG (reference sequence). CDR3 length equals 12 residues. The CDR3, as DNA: TGTGCCTGGAACCGACAGGGCGATGGCTACACCTTC. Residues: CAWNRQGDGYTF.

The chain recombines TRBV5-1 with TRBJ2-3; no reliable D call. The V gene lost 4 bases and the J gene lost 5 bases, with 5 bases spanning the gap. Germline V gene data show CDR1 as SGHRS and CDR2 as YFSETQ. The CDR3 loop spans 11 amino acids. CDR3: CASSPGDTQYF. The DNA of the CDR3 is TGCGCCAGCAGCCCCGGAGATACGCAGTATTTT.

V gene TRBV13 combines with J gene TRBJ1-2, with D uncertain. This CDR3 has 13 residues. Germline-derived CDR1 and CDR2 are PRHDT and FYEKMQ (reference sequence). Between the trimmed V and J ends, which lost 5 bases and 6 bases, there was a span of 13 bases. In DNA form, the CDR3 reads TGTGCCAGCAGCCCCCCCTCGGGTGATGGCTACACCTTC. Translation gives CASSPPSGDGYTF.

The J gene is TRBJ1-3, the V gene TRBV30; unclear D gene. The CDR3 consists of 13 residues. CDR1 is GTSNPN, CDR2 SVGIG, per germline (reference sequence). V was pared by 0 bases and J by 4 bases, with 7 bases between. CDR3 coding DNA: TGTGCCTGGAGTGTATTGGGGGGAAACACCATATATTTT. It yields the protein CAWSVLGGNTIYF. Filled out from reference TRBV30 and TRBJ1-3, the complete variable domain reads SQTIHQWPATLVQPVGSPLSLECTVEGTSNPNLYWYRQAAGRGLQLLFYSVGIGQISSEVPQNLSASRPQDRQFILSSKKLLLSDSGFYLCAWSVLGGNTIYFGEGSWLTVV.

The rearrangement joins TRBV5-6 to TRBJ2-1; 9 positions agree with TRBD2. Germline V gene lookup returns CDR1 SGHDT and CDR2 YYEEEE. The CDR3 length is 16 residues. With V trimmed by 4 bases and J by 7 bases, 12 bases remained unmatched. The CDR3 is CASSRKLSGSFNEQFF. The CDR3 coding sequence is TGTGCCAGCAGCCGTAAACTTAGCGGGAGTTTTAATGAGCAGTTCTTC.

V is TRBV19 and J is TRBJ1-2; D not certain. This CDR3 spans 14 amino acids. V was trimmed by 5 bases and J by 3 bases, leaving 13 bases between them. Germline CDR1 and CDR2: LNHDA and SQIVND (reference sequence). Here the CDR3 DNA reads TGTGCCAGTAGTCCACCGATGATGGACTATGGCTACACCTTC. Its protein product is CASSPPMMDYGYTF.

The CDR3 bases are TGCGCCAGCAGCCGACAGGGGGCTGGGGATGAAAAACTGTTTTTT. This encodes CASSRQGAGDEKLFF. The rearrangement joins TRBV5-1 to TRBJ1-4; 10 nucleotides line up with TRBD1. In germline, CDR1 is SGHRS, CDR2 YFSETQ. This CDR3 has 15 residues. After removal of 4 bases from V and 6 bases from J, the junction contained 6 bases not matched to a gene.

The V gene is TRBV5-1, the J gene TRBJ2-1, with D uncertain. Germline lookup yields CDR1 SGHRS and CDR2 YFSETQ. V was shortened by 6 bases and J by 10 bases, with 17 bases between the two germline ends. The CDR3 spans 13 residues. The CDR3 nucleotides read TGCGCCAGCAACCATGACCAGACGCGGGAGCAGTTCTTC. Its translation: CASNHDQTREQFF. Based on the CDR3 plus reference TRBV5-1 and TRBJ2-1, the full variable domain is KAGVTQTPRYLIKTRGQQVTLSCSPISGHRSVSWYQQTPGQGLQFLFEYFSETQRNKGNFPGRFSGRQFSNSRSEMNVSTLELGDSALYLCASNHDQTREQFFGPGTRLTVL.

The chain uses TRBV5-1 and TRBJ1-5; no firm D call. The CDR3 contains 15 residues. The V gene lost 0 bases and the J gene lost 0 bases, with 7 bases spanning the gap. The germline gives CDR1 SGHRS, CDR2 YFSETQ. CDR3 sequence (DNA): TGCGCCAGCAGCTTGGCTGGGAATAGCAATCAGCCCCAGCATTTT. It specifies CASSLAGNSNQPQHF.

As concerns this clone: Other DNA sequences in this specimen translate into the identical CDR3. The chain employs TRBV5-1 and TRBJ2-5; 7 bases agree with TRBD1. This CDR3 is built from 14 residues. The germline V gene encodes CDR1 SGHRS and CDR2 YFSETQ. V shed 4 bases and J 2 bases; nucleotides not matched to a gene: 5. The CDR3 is CASSPGTAQETQYF. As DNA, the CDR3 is TGCGCCAGCAGCCCGGGGACAGCTCAAGAGACCCAGTACTTC.